These 11 T cell receptor beta chains were all obtained from the same sample, sequenced in a study of immune evolution from preneoplasia to lung adenocarcinoma (dated by TCRdb to the early 2020s). Libraries were built with the immunoSEQ multiplex PCR assay. TCRdb stores this immuneACCESS table with in-frame sequences only. Part of the clones is absent; in the studies checked, under half of the shortfall reflects unresolved V genes, and no reason is known for the rest. This sample comprises 25,000 or so clones, 65% to 75% of them detected only once. Clones ranked in the top ten supply around 6% of the sample. Input material: FFPE invasive lung adenocarcinoma tissue. Sample cell subset or site, as interpreted from the label and publication: frankly invasive lung adenocarcinoma (ADC). The receptors stem from a person in their 60s with invasive lung adenocarcinoma. Some clones in this sample may be carry-over from other donors' samples.

The genes are TRBV6-4 and TRBJ2-3; D ambiguous. Trimming pared 4 bases from V and 2 bases from J, leaving 10 bases between. In germline, CDR1 is MRHNA, CDR2 SNTAGT. CDR3 length equals 14 residues. Here the CDR3 DNA reads TGTGCCAGCAGTGTGATGTATGACACAGATACGCAGTATTTT. It is translated as CASSVMYDTDTQYF.

As regards this clone: Other DNA sequences in the same sample also yield this CDR3. In DNA form, the CDR3 reads TGCGCCAGCAGCTTGGGTGAATACAATGAGCAGTTCTTC. As protein: CASSLGEYNEQFF. The genes are TRBV5-1 and TRBJ2-1; D is ambiguous. CDR3 length: 13 residues. V lost 0 bases and J lost 4, with 5 bases in between. Germline-derived CDR1 and CDR2 are SGHRS and YFSETQ.

The chain uses TRBV7-3 and TRBJ2-7, with a weak D call TRBD2 (5 bases). This CDR3 region has 13 residues. Trimming stripped 1 base from V and 6 bases from J, with 10 bases between. Germline assignment: CDR1 SGHTA and CDR2 FQGTGA. The CDR3 here is CASSLNRGSEQYF. CDR3 nucleotides: TGTGCCAGCAGCTTAAATCGCGGGTCCGAGCAGTACTTC. Looking up the rest from reference TRBV7-3 and TRBJ2-7 gives the full variable domain: GAGVSQTPSNKVTEKGKYVELRCDPISGHTALYWYRQSLGQGPEFLIYFQGTGAADDSGLPNDRFFAVRPEGSVSTLKIQRTERGDSAVYLCASSLNRGSEQYFGPGTRLTVT.

This clone was detected only a few times. The chain links TRBV7-9 to TRBJ2-1; no firm D call. The ends were cut back, 6 bases at V and 9 bases at J, with 9 bases in the middle. This CDR3 region has 11 residues. CDR1 is SEHNR, CDR2 FQNEAQ, per germline (reference sequence). CDR3 residues: CASSNGGEQFF. CDR3 nucleotide sequence: TGTGCCAGCAGTAACGGTGGTGAGCAGTTCTTC.

The chain carries TRBV6-6 and TRBJ2-1; the D gene is possibly TRBD2 (5 bases). CDR1 is MNHNY and CDR2 is SVGAGI in the germline V gene (reference sequence). The ends were cut back, 2 bases at V and 13 bases at J, with 12 bases in the middle. The CDR3 covers 12 residues. DNA of the CDR3: TGTGCCAGCAGTTACCCCGGGGAGCTCCAGTTCTTC. This encodes CASSYPGELQFF.

V is TRBV14 and J is TRBJ2-2; 9 bases match TRBD1. V was pared by 4 bases and J by 0 bases, with 9 bases of the junction left unmatched. Germline lookup yields CDR1 SGHDN and CDR2 FVKESK. The length of the CDR3 is 18 residues. CDR3 DNA sequence: TGTGCCAGCAGCCCCTCCCGGGACAGGGTCCCGAACACCGGGGAGCTGTTTTTT. It codes for CASSPSRDRVPNTGELFF.

The rearrangement links TRBV7-2 to TRBJ2-5, with TRBD2 as a possible D gene (6 bases). The V end was cut by 2 bases, the J end by 5 bases, with 9 bases between. The germline V gene encodes CDR1 SGHTA and CDR2 FQGNSA. The CDR3 consists of 13 residues. CDR3 DNA: TGTGCCAGCAGCTTATCTGGGGGGGAGACCCAGTACTTC. This codes for CASSLSGGETQYF.

This sequence joins TRBV7-9 and TRBJ2-3; perhaps D is TRBD1 or TRBD2 (5 bases each). The germline V gene encodes CDR1 SEHNR and CDR2 FQNEAQ (reference sequence). This CDR3 spans 12 amino acids. V was trimmed by 11 bases and J by 0 bases, leaving 9 bases between them. CDR3 DNA: TGTGCCGGTGGGGACAGCACAGATACGCAGTATTTT. Its protein product is CAGGDSTDTQYF. The full variable domain, with the rest looked up from reference TRBV7-9 and TRBJ2-3, is DTGVSQNPRHKITKRGQNVTFRCDPISEHNRLYWYRQTLGQGPEFLTYFQNEAQLEKSRLLSDRFSAERPKGSFSTLEIQRTEQGDSAMYLCAGGDSTDTQYFGPGTRLTVL.

This clone turned up a few times. The chain combines TRBV5-8 with TRBJ2-7; D might be TRBD1 (6 bases). V was clipped by 4 bases and J by 6 bases, with 14 bases between them. The CDR3 length is 13 residues. Germline-derived CDR1 and CDR2 are SGHTS and YDEGEE. CDR3 amino acids: CASSPVQGPEQYF. The CDR3 region has the DNA TGTGCCAGCAGCCCGGTACAGGGACCCGAGCAGTACTTC.

This CDR3 is CAWSVRGLSSGYTF. CDR3 nucleotide sequence: TGTGCCTGGAGTGTAAGGGGGCTGAGCAGCGGCTACACCTTC. The genes are TRBV30 and TRBJ1-2, with TRBD1 identical over 7 bases. CDR3 length: 14 amino acids. Per the germline V gene, CDR1 is GTSNPN and CDR2 is SVGIG (reference sequence). Trimming at V came to 0 bases and at J to 8 bases, leaving 9 bases not matched to a gene.

The rearrangement uses TRBV7-2 and TRBJ2-7, with TRBD1 identical over 8 bases. V lost 3 bases and J lost 2; bases outside the gene matches: 3. This CDR3 has 14 amino acids. Germline CDR1 and CDR2: SGHTA and FQGNSA. CDR3 residues: CASSLSQGAYEQYF. CDR3 nucleotides: TGTGCCAGCAGCTTGTCACAGGGGGCCTACGAGCAGTACTTC.